This TCR beta chain was retrieved from a study of T cells in Graves' hyperthyroidism and ophthalmopathy. General study findings and limits: Stable hyperthyroidism was separated from ophthalmopathy by a model based on 13 V-J features. Expanded thyroid clonotypes (above 0.001) were mostly also found in blood.

Aged 18 to 65, the patients had hyperthyroidism that was newly diagnosed and had lasted under 2 months. Remarks on this clonotype: The antigen remains undetermined.

TCR beta CDR3 region amplification was performed from RNA transcripts. HTBI primers were used for first-round RT-PCR of the TCR CDR3. TCRdb reprocessed the multiplex PCR reads via MiXCR and lists one record per CDR3 protein. The sample has roughly 350,000 distinct CDR3 sequences, about 15% seen once; the top ten hold around 24%. This CDR3 is built from 15 residues. V lost 1 base, J lost 1 base, and 10 bases lay in between. Germline assignment: CDR1 MNHEY and CDR2 SVGEGT. What was sequenced was blood. This TCR was sampled from a woman between 25 and 40 years old with Graves' hyperthyroidism. The J gene is TRBJ1-1, the V gene TRBV6-2 or TRBV6-3; D ambiguous. CDR3 sequence reads: CASSYWQRSNTEAFF. For the CDR3, the DNA is TGTGCCAGCAGTTACTGGCAGAGATCGAACACTGAAGCTTTCTTT.